This TCR beta chain was retrieved from a study of identical twins. This clonotype was counted between two and nine times. The antigen is undetermined. Study observations and caveats: Models underestimated out-of-frame TCR alpha sharing in monozygotic twins.

CDR3 length: 15 amino acids. In germline, CDR1 is SEHNR, CDR2 FQNEAQ (reference sequence). J was trimmed by 7 bases and V by 3 bases; bases with no gene match: 6. TCRdb reprocessed the 5' RACE reads with MiXCR, giving one entry per CDR3 protein. Of hundreds of thousands of distinct CDR3 sequences in the sample, 9.4% were seen once. Sequenced input: memory (CD45RO+) T cells sorted from blood. The chain joins TRBV7-9 to TRBJ2-1; 10 bases are shared with TRBD2. The source of this sequence is a woman aged 18-29 years in good health. The CDR3 DNA sequence: TGTGCCAGCAGCTTTTTCCTAGCGGGAGTAAATGAGCAGTTCTTC. Encoded protein: CASSFFLAGVNEQFF.